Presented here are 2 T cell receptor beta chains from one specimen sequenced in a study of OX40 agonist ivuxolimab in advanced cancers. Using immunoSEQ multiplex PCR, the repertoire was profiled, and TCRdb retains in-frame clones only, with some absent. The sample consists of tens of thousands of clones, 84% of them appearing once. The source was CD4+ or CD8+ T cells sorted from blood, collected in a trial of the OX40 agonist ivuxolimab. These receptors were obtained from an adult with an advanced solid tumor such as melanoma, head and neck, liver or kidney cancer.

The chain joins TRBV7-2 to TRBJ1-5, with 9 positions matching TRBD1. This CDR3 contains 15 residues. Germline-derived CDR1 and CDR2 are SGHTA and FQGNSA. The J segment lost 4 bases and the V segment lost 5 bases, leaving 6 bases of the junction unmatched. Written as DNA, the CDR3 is TGTGCCAGCAGCCCGACAGGACAGGGGAATCAGCCCCAGCATTTT. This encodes CASSPTGQGNQPQHF.

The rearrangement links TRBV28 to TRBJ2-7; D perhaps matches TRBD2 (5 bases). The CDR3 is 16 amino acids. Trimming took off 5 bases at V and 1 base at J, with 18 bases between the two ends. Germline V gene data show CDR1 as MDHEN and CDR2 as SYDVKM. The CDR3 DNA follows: TGTGCCAGCAGTAACCTCCTCACCGGGGATTCCTACGAGCAGTACTTC. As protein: CASSNLLTGDSYEQYF. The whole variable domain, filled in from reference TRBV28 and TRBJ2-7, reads DVKVTQSSRYLVKRTGEKVFLECVQDMDHENMFWYRQDPGLGLRLIYFSYDVKMKEKGDIPEGYSVSREKKERFSLILESASTNQTSMYLCASSNLLTGDSYEQYFGPGTRLTVT.